The source of this TCR beta chain is a study of blood T cell repertoires in COVID-19. Looking at the study overall: From T cells, B-cell-depleted T cells, or PBMCs came the material, which was cDNA or gDNA.

The assay was immunoSEQ multiplex PCR, and TCRdb's table has in-frame clones only and misses some. The table shows roughly 400,000 clones, with around 87% occurring only once. With 5 bases removed from V and 4 bases from J, the gap between germline ends came to 11 bases. The CDR3 has 13 residues. Germline V gene sequence: CDR1 LNHDA, CDR2 SQIVND (reference sequence). Seattle's enrolled individuals joined amid active infection and were then monitored longitudinally. The receptor's source is a woman aged 55-75 years with COVID-19, enrolled during active disease. The specimen was peripheral blood. V gene TRBV19 combines with J gene TRBJ1-1; D might be TRBD1 (5 bases). The CDR3 here is CASSARGGTEAFF. The CDR3 DNA sequence: TGTGCCAGTAGTGCCCGGGGGGGCACTGAAGCTTTCTTT.